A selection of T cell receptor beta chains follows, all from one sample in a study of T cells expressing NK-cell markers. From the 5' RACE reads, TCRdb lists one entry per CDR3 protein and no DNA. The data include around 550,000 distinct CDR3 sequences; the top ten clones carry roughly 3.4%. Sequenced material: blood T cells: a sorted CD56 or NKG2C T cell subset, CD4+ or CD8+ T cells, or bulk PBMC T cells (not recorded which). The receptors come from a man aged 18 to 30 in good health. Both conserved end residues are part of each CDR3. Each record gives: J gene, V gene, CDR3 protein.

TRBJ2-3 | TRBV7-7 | CASSSGSRSTDTQYF
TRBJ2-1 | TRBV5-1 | CASSLAGLAGSDNEQFF
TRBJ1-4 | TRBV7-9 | CASSRTQEGKLFF
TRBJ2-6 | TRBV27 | CASRTGFSGANVLTF
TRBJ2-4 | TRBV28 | CASSRAERDLNIQYF
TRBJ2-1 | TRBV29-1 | CSVPILGDRGQNEQFF
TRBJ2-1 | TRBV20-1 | CSARGASGGHEQFF
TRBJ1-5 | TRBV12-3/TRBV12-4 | CASSLGTGLYSNQPQHF
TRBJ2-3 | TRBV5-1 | CASSLASGVGFTDTQYF
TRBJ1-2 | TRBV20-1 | CSASPPERSYGYTF
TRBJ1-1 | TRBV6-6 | CASSGKTEAFF
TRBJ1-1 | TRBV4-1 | CASSRGPSTEAFF
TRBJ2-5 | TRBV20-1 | CSARPPASGRSETQYF
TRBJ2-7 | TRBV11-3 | CASSHDAGTSSYEQYF
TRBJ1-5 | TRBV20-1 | CSAIKGASDSNQPQHF
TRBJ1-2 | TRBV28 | CASSFGGRDNYGYTF
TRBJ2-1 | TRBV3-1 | CASSQVLGGGQFF
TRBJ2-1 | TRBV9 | CASSVGPGGPGNEQFF
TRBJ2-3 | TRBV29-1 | CSVQGIGADTQYF
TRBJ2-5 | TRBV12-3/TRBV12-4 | CASRYLSDSYQETQYF
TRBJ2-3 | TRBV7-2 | CASSTSGTSGNTQYF
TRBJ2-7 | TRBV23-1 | CASSHPTGENEQYF
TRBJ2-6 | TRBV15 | CATSRVPQPRMSGANVLTF
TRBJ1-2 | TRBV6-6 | CASSLTGDGYTF
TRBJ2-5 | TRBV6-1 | CASTSGGVRETQYF
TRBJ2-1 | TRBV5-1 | CASSWNSGEVSYNEQFF
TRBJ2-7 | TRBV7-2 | CASSFQGPANEQYF
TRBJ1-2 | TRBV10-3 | CAISESRGYTF
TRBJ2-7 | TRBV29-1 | CSTGGGLASEQYF
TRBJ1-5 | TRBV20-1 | CSARLRGLDQPQHF
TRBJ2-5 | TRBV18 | CASSRDRNQETQYF
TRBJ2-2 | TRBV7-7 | CASSLGDGSIGELFF
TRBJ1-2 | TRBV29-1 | CSSRGGGYGYTF
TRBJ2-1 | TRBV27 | CASSSLAKRGDEQFF
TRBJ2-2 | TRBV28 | CASIKAGQGAILGTGELFF
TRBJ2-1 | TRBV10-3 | CAISDPGVEHPSSYNEQFF
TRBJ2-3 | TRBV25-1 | CASSGAVGMESTDTQYF
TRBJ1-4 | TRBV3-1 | CASSQGQGPNEKLFF
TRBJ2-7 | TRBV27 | CASSLTWTSGNEQYF
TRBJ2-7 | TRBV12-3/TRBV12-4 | CASSLSAGDWERAYEQYF
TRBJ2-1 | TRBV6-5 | CASSYIAAGALDEQFF
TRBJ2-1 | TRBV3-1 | CASSPPPGGKNEQFF
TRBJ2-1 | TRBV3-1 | CASSLGSPEQFF
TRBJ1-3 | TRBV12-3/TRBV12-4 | CASSRQGSVSGNTIYF
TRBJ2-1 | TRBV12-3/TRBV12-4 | CASSLDGSGRFYNEQFF
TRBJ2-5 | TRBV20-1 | CSADQVLARETQYF
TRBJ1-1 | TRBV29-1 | CSVERQGSLEAFF
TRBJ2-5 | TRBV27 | CASSFSHPSGSETQYF
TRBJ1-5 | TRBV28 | CASSSIGLSNQPQHF
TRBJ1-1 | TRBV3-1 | CASSQDLSRNTEAFF
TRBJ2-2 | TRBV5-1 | CASSLLDRGAGELFF
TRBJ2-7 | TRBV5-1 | CASSLGSSGRAEIEQYF
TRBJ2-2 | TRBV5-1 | CASSLVVDFAGELFF
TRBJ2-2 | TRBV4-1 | CASSQDQRGANTGELFF
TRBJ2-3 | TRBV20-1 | CSKSKFTDTQYF